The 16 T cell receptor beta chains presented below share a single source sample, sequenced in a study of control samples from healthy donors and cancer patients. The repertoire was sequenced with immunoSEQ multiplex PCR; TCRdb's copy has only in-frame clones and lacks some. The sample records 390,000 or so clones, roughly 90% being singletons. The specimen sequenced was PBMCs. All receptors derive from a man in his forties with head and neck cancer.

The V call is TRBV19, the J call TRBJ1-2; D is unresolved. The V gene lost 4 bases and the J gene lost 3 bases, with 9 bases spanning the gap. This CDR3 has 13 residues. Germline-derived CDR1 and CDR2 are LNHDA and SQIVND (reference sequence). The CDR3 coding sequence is TGTGCCAGTAGTACTCAGATTTACTATGGCTACACCTTC. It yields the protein CASSTQIYYGYTF.

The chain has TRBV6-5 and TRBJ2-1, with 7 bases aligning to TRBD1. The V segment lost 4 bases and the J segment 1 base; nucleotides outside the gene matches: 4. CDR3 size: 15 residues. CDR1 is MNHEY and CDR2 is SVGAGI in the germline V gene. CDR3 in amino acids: CASSLQGSSYNEQFF. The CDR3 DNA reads TGTGCCAGCAGTTTACAGGGGTCGTCCTACAATGAGCAGTTCTTC.

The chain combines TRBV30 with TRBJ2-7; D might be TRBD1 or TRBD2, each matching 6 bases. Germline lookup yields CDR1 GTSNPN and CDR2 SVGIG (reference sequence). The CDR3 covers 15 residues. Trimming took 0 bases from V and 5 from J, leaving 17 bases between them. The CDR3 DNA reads TGTGCCTGGAGTGTCCCCGGGGGCAGGCAGGACGAGCAGTACTTC. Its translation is CAWSVPGGRQDEQYF.

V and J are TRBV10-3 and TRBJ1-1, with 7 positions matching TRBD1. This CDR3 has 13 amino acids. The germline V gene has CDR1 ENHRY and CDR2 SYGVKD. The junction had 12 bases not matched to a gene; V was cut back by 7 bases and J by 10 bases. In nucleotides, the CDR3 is TGTGCCATCACCTCCCGACAGGGTGGCGGAGCTTTCTTT. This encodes CAITSRQGGGAFF.

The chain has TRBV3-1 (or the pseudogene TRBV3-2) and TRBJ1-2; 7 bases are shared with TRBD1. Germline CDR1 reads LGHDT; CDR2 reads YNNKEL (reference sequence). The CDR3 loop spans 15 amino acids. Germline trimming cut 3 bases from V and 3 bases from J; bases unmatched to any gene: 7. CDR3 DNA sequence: TGTGCCAGCAGCCAGACAGGGAGGGAGCACTATGGCTACACCTTC. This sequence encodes CASSQTGREHYGYTF.

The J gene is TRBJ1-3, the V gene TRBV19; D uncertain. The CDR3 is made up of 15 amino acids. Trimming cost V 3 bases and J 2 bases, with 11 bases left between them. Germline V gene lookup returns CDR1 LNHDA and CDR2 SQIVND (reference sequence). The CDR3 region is CASSMGRAPGNTIYF. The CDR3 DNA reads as TGTGCCAGTAGTATGGGAAGGGCGCCTGGAAACACCATATATTTT.

The CDR3: CASSQAVQGLQYF. In DNA form, the CDR3 reads TGTGCCAGCAGCCAAGCGGTTCAGGGGTTGCAGTACTTC. The gene calls are TRBV3-1 (or the pseudogene TRBV3-2) and TRBJ2-7; tentatively, D is TRBD1 (6 bases). From germline, CDR1 is LGHDT and CDR2 YNNKEL (reference sequence). Trimming stripped 1 base from V and 9 bases from J, with 13 bases between. The CDR3 is made up of 13 amino acids.

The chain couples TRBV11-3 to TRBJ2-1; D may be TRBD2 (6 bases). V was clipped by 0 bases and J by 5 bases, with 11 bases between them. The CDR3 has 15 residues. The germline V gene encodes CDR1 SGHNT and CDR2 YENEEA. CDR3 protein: CASSLDGGTNNEQFF. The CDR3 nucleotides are TGTGCCAGCAGCTTAGATGGCGGGACGAACAATGAGCAGTTCTTC.

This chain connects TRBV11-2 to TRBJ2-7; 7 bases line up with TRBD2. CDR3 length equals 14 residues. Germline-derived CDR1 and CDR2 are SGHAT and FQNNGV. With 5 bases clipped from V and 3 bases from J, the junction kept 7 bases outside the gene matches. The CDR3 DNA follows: TGTGCCAGCAGCGGGTTGGGGGGGGGCTACGAGCAGTACTTC. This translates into CASSGLGGGYEQYF.

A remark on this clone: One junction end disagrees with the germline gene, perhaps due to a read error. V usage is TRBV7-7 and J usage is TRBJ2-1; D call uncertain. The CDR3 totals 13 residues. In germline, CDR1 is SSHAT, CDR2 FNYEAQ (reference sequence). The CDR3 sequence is CASSLEAQDEQFF. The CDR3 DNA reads TGTGCTAGCAGCTTAGAAGCCCAGGATGAGCAGTTCTTC.

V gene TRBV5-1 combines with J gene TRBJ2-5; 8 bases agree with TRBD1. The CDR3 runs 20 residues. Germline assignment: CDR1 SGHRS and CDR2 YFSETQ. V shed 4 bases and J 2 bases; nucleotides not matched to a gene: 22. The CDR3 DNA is TGCGCCAGCAGCCTACGACCTAGGACAGGGTCAACGAACGATCAAGAGACCCAGTACTTC. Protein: CASSLRPRTGSTNDQETQYF.

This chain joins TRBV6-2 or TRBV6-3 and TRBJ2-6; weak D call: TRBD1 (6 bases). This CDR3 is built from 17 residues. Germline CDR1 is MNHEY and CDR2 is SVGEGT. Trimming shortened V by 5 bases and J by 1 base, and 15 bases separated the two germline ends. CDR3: CASSIIQGKSGANVLTF. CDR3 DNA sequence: TGTGCCAGCAGTATAATACAGGGAAAGTCTGGGGCCAACGTCCTGACTTTC.

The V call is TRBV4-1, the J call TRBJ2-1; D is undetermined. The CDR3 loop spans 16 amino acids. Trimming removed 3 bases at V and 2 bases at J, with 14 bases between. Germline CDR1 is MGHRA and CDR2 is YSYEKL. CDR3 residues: CASSQLPGFAYNEQFF. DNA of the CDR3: TGCGCCAGCAGCCAGCTCCCTGGGTTCGCCTACAATGAGCAGTTCTTC.

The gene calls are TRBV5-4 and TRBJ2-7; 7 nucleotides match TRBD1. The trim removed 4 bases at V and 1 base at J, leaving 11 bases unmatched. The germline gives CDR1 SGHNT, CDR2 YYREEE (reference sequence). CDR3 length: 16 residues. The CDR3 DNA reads TGTGCCAGCAGCGCGGATGGGACAGCAAGGTCCTACGAGCAGTACTTC. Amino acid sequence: CASSADGTARSYEQYF.

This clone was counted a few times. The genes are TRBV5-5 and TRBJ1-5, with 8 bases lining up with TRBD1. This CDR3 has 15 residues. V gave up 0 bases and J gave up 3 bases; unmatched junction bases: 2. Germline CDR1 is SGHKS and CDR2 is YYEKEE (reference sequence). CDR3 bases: TGTGCCAGCAGCTTGGCAGGGGGCTTCAATCAGCCCCAGCATTTT. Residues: CASSLAGGFNQPQHF.

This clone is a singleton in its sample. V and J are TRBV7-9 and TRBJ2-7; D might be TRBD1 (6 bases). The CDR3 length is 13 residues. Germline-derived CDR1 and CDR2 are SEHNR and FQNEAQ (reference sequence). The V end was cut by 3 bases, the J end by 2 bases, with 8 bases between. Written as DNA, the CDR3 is TGTGCCAGCAGCTTCGGACAGACCTACGAGCAGTACTTC. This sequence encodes CASSFGQTYEQYF.